This T cell receptor (beta chain) derives from a study of shared clonotypes between healthy human individuals. Assay used: immunoSEQ multiplex PCR; TCRdb lists only in-frame clones, some missing. The data hold about 87,000 clones, with less than 50% observed a single time. CDR1 and CDR2 (germline): LNHDA, SQIVND (reference sequence). CDR3 length: 13 residues. V lost 4 bases, J lost 5 bases, and 10 bases lay in between. Genomic DNA of unsorted samples came from some 91 million PBMCs. Sequenced input: PBMCs. The chain combines TRBV19 with TRBJ2-3, with no clear D. The sequence was collected from a woman aged 40-49 years in good health. Some clones in this sample may be carry-over from other donors' samples. The CDR3 DNA sequence: TGTGCCAGTAGTACATATTTCGGAGATACGCAGTATTTT. Translation: CASSTYFGDTQYF. The whole variable domain, remainder taken from reference TRBV19 and TRBJ2-3, is DGGITQSPKYLFRKEGQNVTLSCEQNLNHDAMYWYRQDPGQGLRLIYYSQIVNDFQKGDIAEGYSVSREKKESFPLTVTSAQKNPTAFYLCASSTYFGDTQYFGPGTRLTVL.